A single count supports the clone carrying this T cell receptor (beta chain). Germline CDR1 reads MDHEN; CDR2 reads SYDVKM. The ends were cut back, 4 bases at V and 4 bases at J, with 7 bases in the middle. The CDR3 has 12 amino acids. These data are taken from a study of blood T cell repertoires in COVID-19. Profiled with immunoSEQ multiplex PCR; TCRdb holds only in-frame clones, not every one. The table includes 200,000 to 250,000 clones, roughly four fifths detected once. The sample comprised peripheral blood. The source is a woman in her 70s with acute or convalescent COVID-19. V usage is TRBV28 and J usage is TRBJ1-2; D unresolved. The CDR3 bases are TGTGCCAGCAGTTCACAGACCTATGGCTACACCTTC. Translated, it gives CASSSQTYGYTF.